The T cell receptor (beta chain) described here comes from a study of cytomegalovirus exposure and HLA in healthy donors. Details on this clone: Its antigen is not identified.

Primers included in the PCR were 60 Vbeta and 13 Jbeta primers. Repertoires were generated with immunoSEQ multiplex PCR, while TCRdb's copy carries only in-frame clones and drops some. This sample carries nearly 110,000 clones, about two thirds of them seen once, and the ten largest clones take less than 3.5%. Study results and limitations: Upon later analysis, HLA-associated TCR beta chains proved more clonally expanded than other, equally common chains.

Looked up from germline, CDR1 is MNHEY and CDR2 is SMNVEV (reference sequence). This CDR3 has 14 amino acids. Trimming took 3 bases from V and 8 from J; bases not matched to a gene: 5. This TCR came from a female donor in good health and CMV-seronegative. The J gene is TRBJ2-7, the V gene TRBV27; 12 bases map to TRBD2. Sequenced input: PBMCs. The DNA for the CDR3 is TGTGCCAGCAGTTTGACTAGCGGGAGATATCAGCAGTACTTC. This gives the protein CASSLTSGRYQQYF.